This passage covers 7 T cell receptor beta chains from one sample sequenced in a study of blood T cells in healthy people across ages. Next came a second PCR, run for roughly 6 to 11 cycles, which used a sample-barcoded 5' primer along with a J-beta primer mix. TCRdb reprocessed the 5' RACE reads with MiXCR, giving one entry per CDR3 protein. The table lists about 1.6 million distinct CDR3 sequences, almost 35% of them singletons. Sequencing was done on a sample of blood. The source of these receptors is a woman aged 30 to 39 in good health.

Comments on this clonotype: Germline is not matched at one junction end, which may reflect a read error. This chain connects TRBV5-1 to TRBJ1-2; 8 bases fit TRBD1. Per germline, CDR1 SGHRS and CDR2 YFSETQ. The CDR3 totals 15 residues. CDR3 coding DNA: TGCGCCAGCAGAGTGGACAGGGCGTTGGGCTATGGCTACACTTTC. Translating gives CASRVDRALGYGYTF.

In the case of this clonotype: A read error may account for a junction end that differs from germline. The gene calls are TRBV10-3 and TRBJ2-3; no firm D call. This CDR3 is built from 15 residues. CDR1 and CDR2 (germline): ENHRY, SYGVKD. The CDR3 DNA follows: TGTGCCGTCAGTGAGTCGAGAACGGCCACAGATACGCAGTATTTT. The encoded protein is CAVSESRTATDTQYF.

This clonotype was found a few times. The V call is TRBV7-3, the J call TRBJ2-7, with a possible D match to TRBD2 (5 bases). Looked up from germline, CDR1 is SGHTA and CDR2 is FQGTGA. V was cut by 5 bases and J by 7 bases, with 18 bases left in between. The CDR3 is 14 residues long. CDR3 region: CASSPTPQEDEQYF. The CDR3 nucleotides read TGTGCCAGCAGCCCCACACCTCAGGAGGATGAGCAGTACTTC.

This clonotype was recorded a few times. The chain links TRBV6-1 to TRBJ2-1; 11 bases are a match to TRBD2. Losses at the gene ends were 4 bases for V and 6 bases for J; bases not matched to a gene: 8. CDR3 length: 16 amino acids. Germline lookup yields CDR1 MNHNS and CDR2 SASEGT. The CDR3 DNA reads TGTGCCAGCAGTGTGGGACTAGCGGTTTGGGGCAATGAGCAGTTCTTC. This gives the protein CASSVGLAVWGNEQFF.

The chain has TRBV6-6 and TRBJ1-1; a weak D match, TRBD1 (6 bases). Trimming stripped 6 bases from V and 5 bases from J, with 19 bases between. In germline, CDR1 is MNHNY, CDR2 SVGAGI (reference sequence). The CDR3 totals 15 residues. The CDR3 here is CASSPNRGGLTEAFF. DNA for the CDR3: TGTGCCAGCAGCCCGAACCGGGGGGGCTTAACTGAAGCTTTCTTT.

J is TRBJ2-1 and V is TRBV29-1, with 13 bases aligning to TRBD2. Per the germline V gene, CDR1 is SQVTM and CDR2 is ANQGSEA. The V gene end was trimmed by 1 base and the J gene end by 6 bases; junction bases not matched to a gene: 6. The CDR3 consists of 16 residues. CDR3 region: CSVEALLAGGPNEQFF. The CDR3 bases are TGCAGCGTTGAAGCCTTACTAGCGGGGGGGCCCAATGAGCAGTTCTTC.

This chain links TRBV21-1 with TRBJ2-7; TRBD1 is the table's D call and was not checked against the DNA. TRBV21-1 is labeled a pseudogene. The CDR3 runs to 16 residues. DNA of the CDR3: TGTGCCAGCAGCACACCAGGACAGAAACTAAACTACGAGCAGTACTTC. This sequence encodes CASSTPGQKLNYEQYF.